A single sample gave rise to the 18 T cell receptor beta chains below, sequenced in a study of cytomegalovirus exposure and HLA in healthy donors. The PCR contained 60 Vbeta and 13 Jbeta primers. Libraries were prepared by immunoSEQ multiplex PCR; TCRdb keeps only in-frame clonotypes and omits some of them. The sample includes 45,000 or so clones. The sample was PBMCs. Every receptor here comes from a male donor in good health and CMV-seronegative.

The genes are TRBV6-5 and TRBJ2-2; no reliable D call. This CDR3 spans 13 amino acids. Germline CDR1 and CDR2: MNHEY and SVGAGI. Trimming left V 8 bases short and J 1 base short, with 8 bases between. The CDR3 region is CASGRGNTGELFF. The CDR3 DNA sequence: TGTGCCAGCGGTCGAGGGAACACCGGGGAGCTGTTTTTT.

This chain connects TRBV19 to TRBJ1-6; the D gene is possibly TRBD1 (6 bases). The CDR3 is 15 residues long. The germline CDR1 and CDR2 sequences are LNHDA and SQIVND (reference sequence). Trimming left V 9 bases short and J 7 bases short, with 19 bases between. The CDR3 bases are TGTGCCAGCCAACAAACAGGGTCGGTCAATTCACCCCTCCACTTT. Its protein product is CASQQTGSVNSPLHF.

V is TRBV11-3 and J is TRBJ2-7; 7 bases align to TRBD1. V gave up 1 base and J gave up 0 bases; unmatched junction bases: 3. In germline, CDR1 is SGHNT, CDR2 YENEEA. The CDR3 runs to 15 residues. CDR3 in amino acids: CASSLGDSSSYEQYF. The CDR3 region has the DNA TGTGCCAGCAGCTTAGGGGACAGTTCCTCCTACGAGCAGTACTTC.

J is TRBJ2-7 and V is TRBV5-6; tentatively, D is TRBD2 (6 bases). V was trimmed by 4 bases and J by 6 bases, leaving 14 bases between them. This CDR3 contains 13 residues. Germline lookup yields CDR1 SGHDT and CDR2 YYEEEE. The CDR3 nucleotides read TGTGCCAGCAGCAAACGGAGGGAGAGCGAGCAGTACTTC. It translates to CASSKRRESEQYF.

J is TRBJ2-7 and V is TRBV14; D perhaps matches TRBD1 (6 bases). The V and J ends lost 3 bases and 7 bases respectively, with 16 bases between them. The germline CDR1 and CDR2 sequences are SGHDN and FVKESK. This CDR3 spans 14 amino acids. CDR3 bases: TGTGCCAGCAGCCAGGACCGACAGGCGTTGGAGCAGTACTTC. Protein product: CASSQDRQALEQYF.

The chain is built from TRBV25-1 and TRBJ2-3, with D perhaps matching TRBD2 (6 bases). The CDR3 totals 14 residues. V lost 1 base and J lost 1, with 6 bases in between. In germline, CDR1 is MGHDK, CDR2 SYGVNS. The DNA of the CDR3 is TGTGCCAGCAGTGAATGGGGGGGCACAGATACGCAGTATTTT. It is translated as CASSEWGGTDTQYF. The full variable domain, with the rest looked up from reference TRBV25-1 and TRBJ2-3, is EADIYQTPRYLVIGTGKKITLECSQTMGHDKMYWYQQDPGMELHLIHYSYGVNSTEKGDLSSESTVSRIRTEHFPLTLESARPSHTSQYLCASSEWGGTDTQYFGPGTRLTVL.

The V and J genes are TRBV21-1 and TRBJ1-3. TRBV21-1 is a known pseudogene. The CDR3 covers 14 residues. CDR3 sequence (DNA): TGTGCCAGCAGCAAAGGGGAGTGGGGAAACACCATATATTTT. Translation: CASSKGEWGNTIYF.

This chain links TRBV6-1 with TRBJ1-1; D might be TRBD1 (5 bases). This CDR3 comprises 16 residues. Germline V CDR1 and CDR2: MNHNS, SASEGT. V dropped 1 base and J dropped 5 bases, with 17 bases sitting between them. CDR3 residues: CASSEELRGWGTEAFF. CDR3 nucleotides: TGTGCCAGCAGTGAAGAGTTAAGGGGTTGGGGTACTGAAGCTTTCTTT.

This rearrangement joins TRBV5-4 to TRBJ2-2; D possibly corresponds to TRBD2 (6 bases). V was cut by 1 base and J by 4 bases, with 8 bases left in between. The germline V gene has CDR1 SGHNT and CDR2 YYREEE (reference sequence). The CDR3 runs 14 residues. CDR3 loop: CASSLLGGTGELFF. In DNA, the CDR3 is TGTGCCAGCAGCTTGCTCGGGGGCACCGGGGAGCTGTTTTTT.

This chain uses TRBV6-6 with TRBJ2-7; TRBD1 matches 11 bases. Looked up from germline, CDR1 is MNHNY and CDR2 is SVGAGI (reference sequence). This CDR3 is 14 amino acids long. V shed 6 bases and J 1 base; nucleotides not matched to a gene: 2. CDR3 DNA: TGTGCCAGCAGCTGGGACAGGGGGTCCTACGAGCAGTACTTC. This encodes CASSWDRGSYEQYF.

The chain recombines TRBV7-2 with TRBJ1-5; tentative D call: TRBD1 (5 bases). V lost 2 bases, J lost 5 bases, and 10 bases lay in between. Germline lookup yields CDR1 SGHTA and CDR2 FQGNSA. The CDR3 contains 14 residues. The CDR3 is CASSLSWGDQPQHF. The CDR3 region has the DNA TGTGCCAGCAGCTTATCTTGGGGGGATCAGCCCCAGCATTTT.

The chain employs TRBV25-1 and TRBJ1-3; the D gene is possibly TRBD1 (6 bases). Germline CDR1 and CDR2: MGHDK and SYGVNS. The V gene lost 3 bases and the J gene lost 4 bases, with 10 bases spanning the gap. The CDR3 contains 14 residues. The CDR3 coding sequence is TGTGCCAGCAGTGAGGGGGCTAGGGGAAACACCATATATTTT. Its translation is CASSEGARGNTIYF.

This chain uses TRBV5-6 with TRBJ1-1; D is perhaps TRBD1 (5 bases). Germline V lookup: CDR1 SGHDT, CDR2 YYEEEE. The V gene lost 5 bases and the J gene lost 4 bases, with 18 bases spanning the gap. The CDR3 consists of 15 residues. CDR3 DNA: TGTGCCAGCAGGGCGGCGGATCGAAGGGGCACTGAAGCTTTCTTT. Amino acid sequence: CASRAADRRGTEAFF.

The chain employs TRBV12-5 and TRBJ1-5, with 9 bases identical to TRBD1. The CDR3 is 16 residues long. From germline, CDR1 is LGHNT and CDR2 FRNRAP. The junction had 12 bases not matched to a gene; V was cut back by 6 bases and J by 6 bases. CDR3 region: CASGPPIWTGAQPQHF. DNA of the CDR3: TGTGCTAGTGGGCCGCCGATCTGGACAGGGGCTCAGCCCCAGCATTTT.

The rearrangement joins TRBV27 to TRBJ2-3; possible D gene TRBD2, 6 bases. The CDR3 is made up of 15 amino acids. V was pared by 3 bases and J by 6 bases, with 16 bases between. Germline CDR1 and CDR2: MNHEY and SMNVEV (reference sequence). The CDR3 loop is CASSLGTGALDTQYF. CDR3 coding DNA: TGTGCCAGCAGTTTGGGGACTGGCGCTTTGGATACGCAGTATTTT.

The rearrangement uses TRBV27 and TRBJ1-1; D unclear. Between the trimmed V and J ends, which lost 7 bases and 2 bases, there was a span of 11 bases. The CDR3 spans 13 residues. Germline V CDR1 and CDR2: MNHEY, SMNVEV (reference sequence). This CDR3 is CASTRDANTEAFF. In DNA, the CDR3 is TGTGCCAGCACCCGAGATGCAAACACTGAAGCTTTCTTT.

This sequence joins TRBV7-8 and TRBJ1-3; D is unclear. The CDR3 has 16 amino acids. V was trimmed by 1 base and J by 1 base, leaving 11 bases between them. CDR1 and CDR2 (germline): SGHVS, FQNEAQ. This chain's CDR3 is CASSLDWSGSGNTIYF. The CDR3 bases are TGTGCCAGCAGCTTAGACTGGTCCGGGTCTGGAAACACCATATATTTT.

The rearrangement joins TRBV11-1 to TRBJ2-7, with a possible D match to TRBD1 (6 bases). V was cut by 3 bases and J by 7 bases, with 13 bases left in between. Germline V gene sequence: CDR1 SGHAT, CDR2 FQDESV (reference sequence). There are 13 residues in the CDR3. The CDR3 coding sequence is TGTGCCAGCAGCTTTCGGACAGAAGGGGAGCAGTACTTC. Amino acids: CASSFRTEGEQYF.